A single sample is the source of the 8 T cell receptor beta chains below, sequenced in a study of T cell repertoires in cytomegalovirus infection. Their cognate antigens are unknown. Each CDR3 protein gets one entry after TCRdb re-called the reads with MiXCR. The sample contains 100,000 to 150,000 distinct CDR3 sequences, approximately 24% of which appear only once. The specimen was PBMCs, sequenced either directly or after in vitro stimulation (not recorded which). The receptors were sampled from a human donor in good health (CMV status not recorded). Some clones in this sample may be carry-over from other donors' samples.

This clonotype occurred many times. CDR3 protein: CASSYSILAGNTEAFF. CDR3 bases: TGTGCCAGCAGTTACTCGATTCTGGCTGGGAACACTGAAGCTTTCTTT. This rearrangement joins TRBV6-6 to TRBJ1-1; unclear D gene. CDR3 length: 16 residues. Germline V gene data show CDR1 as MNHNY and CDR2 as SVGAGI (reference sequence). Trimming cost V 0 bases and J 1 base, with 12 bases left between them.

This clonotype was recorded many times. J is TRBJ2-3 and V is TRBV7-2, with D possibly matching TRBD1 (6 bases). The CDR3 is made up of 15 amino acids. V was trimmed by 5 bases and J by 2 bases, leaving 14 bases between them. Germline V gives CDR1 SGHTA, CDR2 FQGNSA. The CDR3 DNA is TGTGCCAGCAGCCCCGGGGACACCCACACAGATACGCAGTATTTT. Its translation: CASSPGDTHTDTQYF.

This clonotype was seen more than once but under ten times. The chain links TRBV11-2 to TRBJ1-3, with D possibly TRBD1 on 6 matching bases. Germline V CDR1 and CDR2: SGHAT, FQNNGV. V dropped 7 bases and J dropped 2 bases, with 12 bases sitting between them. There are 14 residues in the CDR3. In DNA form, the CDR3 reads TGTGCCAGCAACACACAGGGAGCTGGAAACACCATATATTTT. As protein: CASNTQGAGNTIYF.

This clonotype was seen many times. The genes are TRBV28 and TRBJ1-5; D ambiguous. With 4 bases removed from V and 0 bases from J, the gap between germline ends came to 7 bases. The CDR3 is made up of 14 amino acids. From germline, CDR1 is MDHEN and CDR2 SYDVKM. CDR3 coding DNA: TGTGCCAGCAGTTCCATCAATAGCAATCAGCCCCAGCATTTT. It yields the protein CASSSINSNQPQHF.

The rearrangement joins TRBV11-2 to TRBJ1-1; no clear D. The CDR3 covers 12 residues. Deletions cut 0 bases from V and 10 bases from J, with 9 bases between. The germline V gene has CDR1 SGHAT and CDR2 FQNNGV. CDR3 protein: CASSLDAFGAFF. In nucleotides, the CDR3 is TGTGCCAGCAGCTTAGACGCGTTTGGAGCTTTCTTT. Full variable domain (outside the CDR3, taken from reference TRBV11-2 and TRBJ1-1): EAGVAQSPRYKIIEKRQSVAFWCNPISGHATLYWYQQILGQGPKLLIQFQNNGVVDDSQLPKDRFSAERLKGVDSTLKIQPAKLEDSAVYLCASSLDAFGAFFGQGTRLTVV.

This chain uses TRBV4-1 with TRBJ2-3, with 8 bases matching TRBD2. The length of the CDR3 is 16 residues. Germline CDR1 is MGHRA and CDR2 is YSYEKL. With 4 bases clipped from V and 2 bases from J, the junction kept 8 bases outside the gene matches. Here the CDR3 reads CASSPRETSDTDTQYF. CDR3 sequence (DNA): TGCGCCAGCAGCCCCAGAGAGACTAGCGACACAGATACGCAGTATTTT.

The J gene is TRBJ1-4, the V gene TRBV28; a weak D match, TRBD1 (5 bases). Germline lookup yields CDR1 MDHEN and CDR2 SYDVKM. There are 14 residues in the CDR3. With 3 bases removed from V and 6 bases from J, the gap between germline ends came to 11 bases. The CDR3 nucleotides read TGTGCCAGCAGTTTGGGGACGGAAGATGAAAAACTGTTTTTT. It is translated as CASSLGTEDEKLFF.

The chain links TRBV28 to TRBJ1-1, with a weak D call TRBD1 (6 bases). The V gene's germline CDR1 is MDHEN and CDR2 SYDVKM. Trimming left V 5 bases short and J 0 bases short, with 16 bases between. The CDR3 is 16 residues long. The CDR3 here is CASSQDSPLMNTEAFF. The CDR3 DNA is TGTGCCAGCAGTCAGGACAGCCCTTTAATGAACACTGAAGCTTTCTTT. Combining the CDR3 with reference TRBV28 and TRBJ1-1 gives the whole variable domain DVKVTQSSRYLVKRTGEKVFLECVQDMDHENMFWYRQDPGLGLRLIYFSYDVKMKEKGDIPEGYSVSREKKERFSLILESASTNQTSMYLCASSQDSPLMNTEAFFGQGTRLTVV.